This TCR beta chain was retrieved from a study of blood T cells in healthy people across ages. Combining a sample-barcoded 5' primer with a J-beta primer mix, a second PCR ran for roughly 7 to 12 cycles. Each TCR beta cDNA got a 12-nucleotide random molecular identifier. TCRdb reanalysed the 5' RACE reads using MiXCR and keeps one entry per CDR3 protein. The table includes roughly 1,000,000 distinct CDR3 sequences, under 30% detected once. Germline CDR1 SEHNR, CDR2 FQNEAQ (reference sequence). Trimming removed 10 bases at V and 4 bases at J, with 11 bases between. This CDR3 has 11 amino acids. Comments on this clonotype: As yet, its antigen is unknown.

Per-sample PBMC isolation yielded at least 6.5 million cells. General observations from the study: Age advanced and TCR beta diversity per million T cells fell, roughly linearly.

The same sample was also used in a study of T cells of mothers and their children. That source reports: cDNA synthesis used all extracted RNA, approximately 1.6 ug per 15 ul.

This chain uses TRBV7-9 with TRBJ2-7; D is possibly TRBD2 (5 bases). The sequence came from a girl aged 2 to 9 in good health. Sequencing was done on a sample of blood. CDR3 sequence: CATGMGYEQYF. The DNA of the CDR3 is TGTGCCACGGGAATGGGATACGAGCAGTACTTC.